What follows are 6 T cell receptor beta chains derived from one specimen sequenced in a study of blood T cell repertoires in COVID-19. Here immunoSEQ multiplex PCR was the method, and the copy in TCRdb shows in-frame clones only, minus some. The table shows about 98,000 clones, with almost 80% occurring only once. Sequenced sample: peripheral blood. These receptor sequences come from a man aged 55 to 70 with active or convalescent COVID-19.

The V gene is TRBV9, the J gene TRBJ2-1, with 12 bases identical to TRBD2. The length of the CDR3 is 16 residues. V was clipped by 4 bases and J by 6 bases; unmatched bases: 8. Germline V CDR1 and CDR2: SGDLS, YYNGEE. CDR3 nucleotides: TGTGCCAGCAGCACAGCGCTAGCGGGAGGGGGCAATGAGCAGTTCTTC. Amino acid sequence: CASSTALAGGGNEQFF.

This chain connects TRBV29-1 to TRBJ1-2, with D hard to call. The ends were cut back, 0 bases at V and 6 bases at J, with 14 bases in the middle. CDR3 length: 14 residues. Germline assignment: CDR1 SQVTM and CDR2 ANQGSEA. The CDR3 nucleotides read TGCAGCGTTGAAGAAAGGCGGCAATCGGATGGCTACACCTTC. The encoded protein is CSVEERRQSDGYTF. Full variable domain (rest looked up from reference TRBV29-1 and TRBJ1-2): SAVISQKPSRDICQRGTSLTIQCQVDSQVTMMFWYRQQPGQSLTLIATANQGSEATYESGFVIDKFPISRPNLTFSTLTVSNMSPEDSSIYLCSVEERRQSDGYTFGSGTRLTVV.

The chain is built from TRBV7-6 and TRBJ1-4; no clear D gene. Between the trimmed V and J ends, which lost 5 bases and 8 bases, there was a span of 6 bases. This CDR3 contains 11 residues. Germline lookup yields CDR1 SGHVS and CDR2 FNYEAQ. This chain's CDR3 is CASSQREKLFF. The CDR3, as DNA: TGTGCCAGCAGCCAACGGGAAAAACTGTTTTTT.

J is TRBJ2-4 and V is TRBV19, with 8 bases identical to TRBD2. This CDR3 region has 16 residues. J was trimmed by 5 bases and V by 2 bases; bases with no gene match: 8. The germline V gene has CDR1 LNHDA and CDR2 SQIVND (reference sequence). Written as DNA, the CDR3 is TGTGCCAGTAGTATATCAGGTTTAGCGGGGCAAAACATTCAGTACTTC. Its translation is CASSISGLAGQNIQYF.

V gene TRBV6-1 combines with J gene TRBJ1-5, with D possibly being TRBD1 (6 bases). Trimming shortened V by 2 bases and J by 0 bases, and 11 bases separated the two germline ends. Germline V gives CDR1 MNHNS, CDR2 SASEGT. The CDR3 length is 16 residues. The CDR3 loop is CASSERGGASNQPQHF. The CDR3 DNA follows: TGTGCCAGCAGTGAAAGGGGGGGGGCTAGCAATCAGCCCCAGCATTTT.

The chain joins TRBV3-1 (or the pseudogene TRBV3-2) to TRBJ2-6, with 9 bases matching TRBD1. CDR1 and CDR2 (germline): LGHDT, YNNKEL (reference sequence). CDR3 size: 16 residues. V shed 4 bases and J 3 bases; nucleotides not matched to a gene: 4. The CDR3 region is CASSPDRGSGANVLTF. In DNA form, the CDR3 reads TGTGCCAGCAGCCCAGACAGGGGGAGTGGGGCCAACGTCCTGACTTTC.